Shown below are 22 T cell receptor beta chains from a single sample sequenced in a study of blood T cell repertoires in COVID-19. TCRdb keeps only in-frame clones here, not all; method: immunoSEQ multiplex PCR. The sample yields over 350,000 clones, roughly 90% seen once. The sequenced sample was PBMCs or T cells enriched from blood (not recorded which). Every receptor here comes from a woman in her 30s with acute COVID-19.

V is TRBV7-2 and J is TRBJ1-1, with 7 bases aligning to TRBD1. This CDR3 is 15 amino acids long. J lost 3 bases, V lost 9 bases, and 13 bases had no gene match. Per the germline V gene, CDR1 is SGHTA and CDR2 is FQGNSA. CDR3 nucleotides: TGTGCCAGTGGGGGACCGATACAGGGGTACACTGAAGCTTTCTTT. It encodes CASGGPIQGYTEAFF. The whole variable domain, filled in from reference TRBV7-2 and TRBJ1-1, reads GAGVSQSPSNKVTEKGKDVELRCDPISGHTALYWYRQSLGQGLEFLIYFQGNSAPDKSGLPSDRFSAERTGGSVSTLTIQRTQQEDSAVYLCASGGPIQGYTEAFFGQGTRLTVV.

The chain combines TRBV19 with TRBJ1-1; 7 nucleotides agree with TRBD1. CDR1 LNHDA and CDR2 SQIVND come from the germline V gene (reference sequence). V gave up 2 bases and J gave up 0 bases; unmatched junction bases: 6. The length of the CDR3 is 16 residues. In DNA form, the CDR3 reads TGTGCCAGTAGTATAAGGGCACAGGGGCTGAACACTGAAGCTTTCTTT. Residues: CASSIRAQGLNTEAFF.

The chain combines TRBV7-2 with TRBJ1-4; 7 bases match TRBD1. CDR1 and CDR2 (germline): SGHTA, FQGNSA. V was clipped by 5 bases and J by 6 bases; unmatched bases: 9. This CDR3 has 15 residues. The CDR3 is CASSPRQGLDEKLFF. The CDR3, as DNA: TGTGCCAGCAGCCCACGACAGGGACTCGATGAAAAACTGTTTTTT.

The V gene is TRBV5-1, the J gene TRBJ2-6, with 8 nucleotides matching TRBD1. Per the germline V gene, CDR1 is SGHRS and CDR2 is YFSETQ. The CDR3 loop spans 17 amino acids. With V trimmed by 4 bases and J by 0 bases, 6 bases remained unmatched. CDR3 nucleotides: TGCGCCAGCAGCGAGGGACAGGTGACCTCTGGGGCCAACGTCCTGACTTTC. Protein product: CASSEGQVTSGANVLTF.

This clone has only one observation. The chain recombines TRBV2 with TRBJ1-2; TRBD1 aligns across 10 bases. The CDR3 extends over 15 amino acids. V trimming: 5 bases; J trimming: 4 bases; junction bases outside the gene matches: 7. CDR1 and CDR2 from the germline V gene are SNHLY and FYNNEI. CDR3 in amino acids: CASSLTGGDLYGYTF. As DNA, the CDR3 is TGTGCCAGCAGTCTGACAGGGGGCGACCTCTATGGCTACACCTTC. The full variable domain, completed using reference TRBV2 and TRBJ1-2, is EPEVTQTPSHQVTQMGQEVILRCVPISNHLYFYWYRQILGQKVEFLVSFYNNEISEKSEIFDDQFSVERPDGSNFTLKIRSTKLEDSAMYFCASSLTGGDLYGYTFGSGTRLTVV.

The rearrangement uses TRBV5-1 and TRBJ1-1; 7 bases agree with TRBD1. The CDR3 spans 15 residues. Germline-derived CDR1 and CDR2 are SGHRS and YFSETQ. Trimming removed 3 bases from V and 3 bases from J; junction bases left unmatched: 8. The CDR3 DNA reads TGCGCCAGCAGCTCAAGACAGGGAGCGGACACTGAAGCTTTCTTT. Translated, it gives CASSSRQGADTEAFF.

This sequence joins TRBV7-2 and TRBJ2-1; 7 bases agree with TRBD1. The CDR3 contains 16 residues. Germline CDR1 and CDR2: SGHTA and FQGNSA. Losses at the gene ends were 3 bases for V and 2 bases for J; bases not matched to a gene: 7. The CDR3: CASSFQSQGAYNEQFF. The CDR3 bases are TGTGCCAGCAGCTTTCAGTCCCAGGGGGCCTACAATGAGCAGTTCTTC.

CDR3 residues: CASSLGRGLDGYTF. The CDR3 DNA reads TGTGCCAGCAGCTTGGGCAGGGGGCTGGATGGCTACACCTTC. This sequence joins TRBV5-6 and TRBJ1-2, with 8 bases aligning to TRBD1. Looked up from germline, CDR1 is SGHDT and CDR2 is YYEEEE. The CDR3 is made up of 14 amino acids. J lost 6 bases, V lost 0 bases, and 4 bases had no gene match.

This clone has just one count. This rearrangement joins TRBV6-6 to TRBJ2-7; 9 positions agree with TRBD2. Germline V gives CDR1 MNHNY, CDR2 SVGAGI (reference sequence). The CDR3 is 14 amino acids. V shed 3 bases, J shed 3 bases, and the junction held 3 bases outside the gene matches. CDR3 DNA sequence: TGTGCCAGCAGTTATAGCGGGGGTCTCTACGAGCAGTACTTC. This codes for CASSYSGGLYEQYF.

The CDR3 DNA reads TGTGCCAGTAGTCAGGGTTGGACTGAAGCTTTCTTT. Protein: CASSQGWTEAFF. The V and J genes are TRBV19 and TRBJ1-1, with a tentative D call TRBD1 (5 bases). Germline CDR1 LNHDA, CDR2 SQIVND (reference sequence). The CDR3 runs 12 residues. The V and J ends lost 5 bases and 5 bases respectively, with 9 bases between them.

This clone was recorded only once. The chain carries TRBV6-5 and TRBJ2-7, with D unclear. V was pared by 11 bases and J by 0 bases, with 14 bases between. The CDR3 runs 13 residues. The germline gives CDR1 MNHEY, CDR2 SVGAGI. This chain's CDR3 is CAVTSTVSYEQYF. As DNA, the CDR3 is TGTGCCGTAACCTCCACAGTCTCCTACGAGCAGTACTTC.

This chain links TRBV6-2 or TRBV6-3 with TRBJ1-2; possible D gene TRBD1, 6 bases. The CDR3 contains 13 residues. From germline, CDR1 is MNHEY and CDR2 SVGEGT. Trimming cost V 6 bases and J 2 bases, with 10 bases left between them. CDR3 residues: CASSVTGNYGYTF. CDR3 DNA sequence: TGTGCCAGCAGCGTAACAGGGAACTATGGCTACACCTTC.

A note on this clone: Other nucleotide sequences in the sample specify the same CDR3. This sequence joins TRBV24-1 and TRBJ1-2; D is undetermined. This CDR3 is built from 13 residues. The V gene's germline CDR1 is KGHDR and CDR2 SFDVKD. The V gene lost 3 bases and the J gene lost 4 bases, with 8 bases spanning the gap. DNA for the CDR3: TGTGCCACCAGTGATCTGGACTCCTATGGCTACACCTTC. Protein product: CATSDLDSYGYTF.

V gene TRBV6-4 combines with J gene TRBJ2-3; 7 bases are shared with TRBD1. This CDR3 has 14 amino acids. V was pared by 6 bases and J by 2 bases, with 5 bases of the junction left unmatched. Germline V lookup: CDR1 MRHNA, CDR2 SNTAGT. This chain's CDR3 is CASSSGTDTDTQYF. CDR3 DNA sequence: TGTGCCAGCAGCTCCGGGACAGACACAGATACGCAGTATTTT.

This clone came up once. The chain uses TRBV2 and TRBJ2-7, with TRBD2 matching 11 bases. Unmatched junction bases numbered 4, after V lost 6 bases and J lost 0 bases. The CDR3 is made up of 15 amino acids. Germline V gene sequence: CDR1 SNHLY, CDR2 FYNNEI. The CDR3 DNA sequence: TGTGCCAGCAGCCACGGGACTAGCGGCTCCTACGAGCAGTACTTC. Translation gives CASSHGTSGSYEQYF.

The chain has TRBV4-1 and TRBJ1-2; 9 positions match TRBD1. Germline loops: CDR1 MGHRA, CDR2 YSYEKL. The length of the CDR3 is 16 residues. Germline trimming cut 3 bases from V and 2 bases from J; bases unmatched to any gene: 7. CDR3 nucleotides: TGCGCCAGCAGCCATCCACGACAGGGGGTCAACTATGGCTACACCTTC. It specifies CASSHPRQGVNYGYTF.

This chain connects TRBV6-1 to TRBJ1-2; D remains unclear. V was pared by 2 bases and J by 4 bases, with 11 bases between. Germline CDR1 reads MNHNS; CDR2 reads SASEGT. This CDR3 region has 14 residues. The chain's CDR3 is CASSESVYSYGYTF. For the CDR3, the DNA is TGTGCCAGCAGTGAATCCGTCTATAGCTATGGCTACACCTTC.

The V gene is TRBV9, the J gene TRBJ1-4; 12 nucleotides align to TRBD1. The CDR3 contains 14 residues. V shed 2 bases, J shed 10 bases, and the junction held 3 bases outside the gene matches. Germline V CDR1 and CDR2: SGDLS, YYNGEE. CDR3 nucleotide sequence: TGTGCCAGCAGCGTGGGACAGGGGGCGGGAAAACTGTTTTTT. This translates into CASSVGQGAGKLFF.

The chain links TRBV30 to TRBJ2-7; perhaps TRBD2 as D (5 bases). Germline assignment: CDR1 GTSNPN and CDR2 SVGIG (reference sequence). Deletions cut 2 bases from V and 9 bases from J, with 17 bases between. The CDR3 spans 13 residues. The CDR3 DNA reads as TGTGCCTGGAGTTTAGGGCAGGCTGAGGGGCAGTACTTC. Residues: CAWSLGQAEGQYF.

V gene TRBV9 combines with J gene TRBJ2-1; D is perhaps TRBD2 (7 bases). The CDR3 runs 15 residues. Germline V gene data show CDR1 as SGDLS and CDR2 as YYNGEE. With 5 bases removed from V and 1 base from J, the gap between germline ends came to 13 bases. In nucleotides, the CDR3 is TGTGCCAGCAGTCCGGGGGGCCAATCCTACAATGAGCAGTTCTTC. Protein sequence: CASSPGGQSYNEQFF.

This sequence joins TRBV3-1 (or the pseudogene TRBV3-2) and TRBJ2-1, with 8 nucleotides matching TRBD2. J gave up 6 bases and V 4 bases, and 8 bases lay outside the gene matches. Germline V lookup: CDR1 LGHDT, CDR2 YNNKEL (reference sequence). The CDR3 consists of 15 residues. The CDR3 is CASSPRGGQGNEQFF. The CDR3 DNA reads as TGTGCCAGCAGCCCCCGGGGGGGCCAAGGCAATGAGCAGTTCTTC.

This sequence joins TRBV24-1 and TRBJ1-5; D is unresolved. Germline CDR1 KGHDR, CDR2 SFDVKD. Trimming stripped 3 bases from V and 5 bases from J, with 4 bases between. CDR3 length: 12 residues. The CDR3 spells CATSDPHQPQHF. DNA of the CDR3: TGTGCCACCAGTGATCCTCATCAGCCCCAGCATTTT.